These T cell receptor beta chains were read from a single sample in a study of immune heterogeneity within non-small cell lung tumors. Each CDR3 protein gets one entry after TCRdb re-called the multiplex PCR reads with MiXCR. The sample carries about 6,000 distinct CDR3 sequences, 20% to 25% recorded once. Specimen: lung tumor tissue. The receptors were sampled from a man aged 55 to 70 with non-small cell lung cancer. CDR3s include the opening cysteine and the closing phenylalanine or tryptophan. Fields, in order: V gene, J gene, clone size, D gene, CDR3 DNA, CDR3 protein. D genes are given only for firm matches. Some rows mark clone size as missing; the rest say once, few, many or name a class of expanded clone.

>TRBV19|TRBJ2-5|many|TRBD1
TGTGCCAGTAGTCTGACAGGGGGCGTTCTGGTAGAGACCCAGTACTTC
CASSLTGGVLVETQYF
>TRBV2|TRBJ2-7|medium-sized|TRBD1
TGTGCCAGCATTACAGGGGTTCACGAGCAGTACTTC
CASITGVHEQYF
>TRBV20-1|TRBJ2-3|many|TRBD2
TGCAGTGCTAGAGAGGGTCTAGCGGGAGCTACGCAGTATTTT
CSAREGLAGATQYF
>TRBV14|TRBJ2-5|many|NA
TGTGCCAGCAGCCAAGATGGAGAGACCCAGTACTTC
CASSQDGETQYF
>TRBV15|TRBJ1-4|few|NA
TGTTCCATCAGCAGAGTGAGGGCTAATGAAAAACTGTTTTTT
CSISRVRANEKLFF
>TRBV12-3/TRBV12-4|TRBJ2-5|medium-sized|TRBD1
TGTGCCAGCAGTTCTGCAGGGGGTGGGGAGACCCAGTACTTC
CASSSAGGGETQYF
>TRBV27|TRBJ1-5|medium-sized|NA
TGTGCCAGCAGTGCACCGCTCCTTCGGAATCAGCCCCAGCATTTT
CASSAPLLRNQPQHF
>TRBV5-1|TRBJ2-2|medium-sized|TRBD2
TGCGCCAGCAGCTCACGTGGCGGGGGGGACACCGGGGAGCTGTTTTTT
CASSSRGGGDTGELFF
>TRBV18|TRBJ2-3|many|NA
TGTGCCAGCTCACCATTTGTGACATCCACAGATACGCAGTATTTT
CASSPFVTSTDTQYF
>TRBV5-6|TRBJ1-6|medium-sized|TRBD1
TGTGCCAGCAGCGGGGACAGGGAGTATTCGGATTCACCCCTCCACTTT
CASSGDREYSDSPLHF
>TRBV15|TRBJ1-2|medium-sized|TRBD1
TGTGCCACCAGCAGGGGGACAGGGAATTATGGCTACACCTTC
CATSRGTGNYGYTF
>TRBV7-8|TRBJ2-3|medium-sized|NA
TGTGCCAGCAGCTTAGCGGGAGAGGGGACAGATACGCAGTATTTT
CASSLAGEGTDTQYF
>TRBV10-2|TRBJ2-3|many|TRBD1
TGCGCCAGCAGTGAGTCGAAAGACTACGGGGACAGGTGTGGGTATTTT
CASSESKDYGDRCGYF
>TRBV11-2|TRBJ1-1|medium-sized|TRBD1
TGTGCCAGCAGCACGGACAGGGGGTCGACTGAAGCTTTCTTT
CASSTDRGSTEAFF
>TRBV4-1|TRBJ2-3|many|NA
TGCGCCAGCAGCCAAGATGCGGGAAGCACAGATACGCAGTATTTT
CASSQDAGSTDTQYF
>TRBV7-8|TRBJ2-3|many|TRBD2
TGTGCCAGCAGCTTCCTCGGTAGCGGGAGTACAGATACGCAGTATTTT
CASSFLGSGSTDTQYF
>TRBV7-9|TRBJ1-2|medium-sized|NA
TGTGCCAGCAGCTTGCCTAACTATGGCTACACCTTC
CASSLPNYGYTF
>TRBV7-6|TRBJ2-1|NA|TRBD2
TGTGCCAGCAGCTTAGGGGCGGGGACTAGCAACAATGAGCAGTTCTTC
CASSLGAGTSNNEQFF
>TRBV28|TRBJ2-3|medium-sized|NA
TGTGCCAGCAGCAACGCGGACACAGATACGCAGTATTTT
CASSNADTDTQYF
>TRBV15|TRBJ2-1|medium-sized|TRBD2
TGTGCCACCAGCAGAGATTTAGGCCTAGCGGGAGTTTTTGGTGAGCAGTTCTTC
CATSRDLGLAGVFGEQFF
>TRBV11-3|TRBJ2-3|many|NA
TGTGCCAGCAGCTTAGGACAACCCACAGATACGCAGTATTTT
CASSLGQPTDTQYF
>TRBV28|TRBJ1-1|medium-sized|NA
TGTGCCAGCAGTTTCGTCAAGAACACTGAAGCTTTCTTT
CASSFVKNTEAFF
>TRBV29-1|TRBJ2-1|many|NA
TGCAGCGTTTTATCACTGCCGATGAGCTCCTACAATGAGCAGTTCTTC
CSVLSLPMSSYNEQFF
>TRBV6-1|TRBJ1-3|many|NA
TGTGCCAGCAGCCGGACGAACATCTTCTCTGGAAACACCATATATTTT
CASSRTNIFSGNTIYF
>TRBV2|TRBJ2-5|medium-sized|TRBD2
TGTGCCAGCACGCGGCGGGAGACGACCGAAGAGACCCAGTACTTC
CASTRRETTEETQYF
>TRBV9|TRBJ1-2|medium-sized|TRBD1
TGTGCCAGCAGCGTCTTGGACAGGGGGCAAATCTATGGCTACACCTTC
CASSVLDRGQIYGYTF
>TRBV27|TRBJ2-1|medium-sized|TRBD2
TGTGCCAGCAGTCGCCCCCGGACTAGCGGGGAGGGGAATGAGCAGTTCTTC
CASSRPRTSGEGNEQFF
>TRBV7-6|TRBJ2-7|NA|TRBD1
TGTGCCAGCAGCTTAGAAGGGACAGGCAGGGAGCAGTACTTC
CASSLEGTGREQYF
>TRBV6-1|TRBJ2-7|medium-sized|NA
TGTGCCAGCAGTTACGACGATGCCGCCTACGAGCAGTACTTC
CASSYDDAAYEQYF
>TRBV20-1|TRBJ2-2|medium-sized|TRBD2
TGCAGTGCTAGACCTCTCGGGGGAGGGTACACCGGGGAGCTGTTTTTT
CSARPLGGGYTGELFF
>TRBV27|TRBJ2-1|NA|TRBD2
TGTGCCAGCAGTTTATCAAGAGGGAGGGCCAGTGAGCAGTTCTTC
CASSLSRGRASEQFF
>TRBV5-5|TRBJ2-1|medium-sized|TRBD2
TGTGCCAGCAGCTTGGGACTAGCGGGAGGGTTCGATTTCGGCCAACGTTCTATTGAGCAGTTCTTC
CASSLGLAGGFDFGQRSIEQFF
>TRBV19|TRBJ2-7|medium-sized|TRBD2
TGTGCCAGTAGTATAGGGGGCGGGACTACCTACGAGCAGTACTTC
CASSIGGGTTYEQYF
>TRBV20-1|TRBJ2-7|medium-sized|TRBD2
TGCAGTGCTAGACCTGAACCGGGACAGGGGACTAGCGGGATCTACGAGCAGTACTTC
CSARPEPGQGTSGIYEQYF
>TRBV9|TRBJ2-2|many|NA
TGTGCCAGCAGCGTAGGGGGAACCGGGGAGCTGTTTTTT
CASSVGGTGELFF
>TRBV6-1|TRBJ2-1|medium-sized|NA
TGTGCCAGCAGTGAATTGGGGACAGCGGGCAATGAGCAGTTCTTC
CASSELGTAGNEQFF
>TRBV4-1|TRBJ2-7|many|TRBD1
TGCGCCAGCAGCCTCACTTTTGGGACAGGGGGCTTCAACGAGCAGTACTTC
CASSLTFGTGGFNEQYF
>TRBV19|TRBJ1-5|NA|NA
TGTGCCAGTAGTATATATCCATTAAGGGATCAGCCCCGGCATTTT
CASSIYPLRDQPRHF
>TRBV5-1|TRBJ1-1|few|NA
TGCGCCAGCAGCTTTTTGGGGGCAGCTGAAGCTTTCTTT
CASSFLGAAEAFF
>TRBV7-9|TRBJ1-5|medium-sized|NA
TGTGCCAGCCAGGGGATCGGCAATCAGCCCCAGCATTTT
CASQGIGNQPQHF
>TRBV27|TRBJ2-7|medium-sized|NA
TGTGCCAGCAAGTGGTCGCTTGATTCCTACGAGCAGTACTTC
CASKWSLDSYEQYF